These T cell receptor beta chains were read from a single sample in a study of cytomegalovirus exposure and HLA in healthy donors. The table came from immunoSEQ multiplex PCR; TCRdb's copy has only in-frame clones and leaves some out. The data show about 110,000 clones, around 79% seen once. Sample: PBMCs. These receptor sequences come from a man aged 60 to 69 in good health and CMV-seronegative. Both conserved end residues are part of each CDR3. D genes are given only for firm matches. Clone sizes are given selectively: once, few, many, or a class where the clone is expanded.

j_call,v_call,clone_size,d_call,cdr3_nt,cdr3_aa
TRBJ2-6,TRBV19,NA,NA,TGTGCCAGTAGTAGAGGCGGCTCTGGGGCCAACGTCCTGACTTTC,CASSRGGSGANVLTF
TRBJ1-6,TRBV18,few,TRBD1,TGTGCCAGCTCACTAACAGGGGGTAACTCACCCCTCCACTTT,CASSLTGGNSPLHF
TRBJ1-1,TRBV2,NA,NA,TGTGCCGGACAAGAAGGTTCGAACACTGAAGCTTTCTTT,CAGQEGSNTEAFF
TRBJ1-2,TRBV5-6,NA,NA,TGTGCCAGCAGCCCATCTGGAGTCTATGGCTACACCTTC,CASSPSGVYGYTF
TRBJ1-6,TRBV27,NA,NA,TGTGCCAGCAGTTCTAGGGAGCCTGAGGCGAAGGGTTCACCCCTCCACTTT,CASSSREPEAKGSPLHF
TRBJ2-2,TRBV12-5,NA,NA,TGTGCTAGTGGTTTGAACAGCAACACCGGGGAGCTGTTTTTT,CASGLNSNTGELFF
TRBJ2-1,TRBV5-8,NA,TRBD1,TGTGCCAGCAGCCCGGACAGGGGATACAATGAGCAGTTCTTC,CASSPDRGYNEQFF
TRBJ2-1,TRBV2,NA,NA,TGTGCCAGCACAGGGCAAGCTCTCAATGAGCAGTTCTTC,CASTGQALNEQFF
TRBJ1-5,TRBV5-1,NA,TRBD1,TGCGCCAGCAGCACAGGGGTGAGCAGCAATCAGCCCCAGCATTTT,CASSTGVSSNQPQHF
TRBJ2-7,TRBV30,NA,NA,TGTGCCTGGAGGGGGCTGGACCGCGCATACGAGCAGTACTTC,CAWRGLDRAYEQYF
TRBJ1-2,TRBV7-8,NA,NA,TGTGCCAGCAGCTTAGATCGCGGTGGCTACACCTTC,CASSLDRGGYTF
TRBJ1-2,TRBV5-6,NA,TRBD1,TGTGCCAGCAGCTTTGACAGGGCCCTGTCTAACTATGGCTACACCTTC,CASSFDRALSNYGYTF
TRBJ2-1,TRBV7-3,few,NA,TGTGCCAGCAGCTTAACCTCAGGGATCAATGAGCAGTTCTTC,CASSLTSGINEQFF
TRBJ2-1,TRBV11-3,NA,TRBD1,TGTGCCAGCAGCGCACAGGGGGCTTCTTACAATGAGCAGTTCTTC,CASSAQGASYNEQFF
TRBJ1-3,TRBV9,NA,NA,TGTGCCAGCAGCGTAGTGGGCGGGGGGTCTGGAAACACCATATATTTT,CASSVVGGGSGNTIYF
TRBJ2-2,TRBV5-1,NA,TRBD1,TGCGCCAGCAGCCCAATTCTACAGGGGTCCGGGGAGCTGTTTTTT,CASSPILQGSGELFF
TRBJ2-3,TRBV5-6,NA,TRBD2,TGTGCCAGCAGCTCGCCTAGCGGGGCTGATACGCAGTATTTT,CASSSPSGADTQYF
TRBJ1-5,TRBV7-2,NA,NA,TGTGCCAGCAGTTATGAATCAGGGTTTCGTTTGCCCCAGCATTTT,CASSYESGFRLPQHF
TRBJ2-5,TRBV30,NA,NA,TGTGCCTGGAGTCCAGGCTCAGGGGCCCAGTACTTC,CAWSPGSGAQYF
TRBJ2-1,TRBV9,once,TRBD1,TGTGCCAGCAGCCGGACAGGGAGAAAAGAGGTTGCCTACAATGAGCAGTTCTTC,CASSRTGRKEVAYNEQFF
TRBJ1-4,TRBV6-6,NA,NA,TGTGCCAGCAATCTCGGTGGGGGGAATGAAAAACTGTTTTTT,CASNLGGGNEKLFF
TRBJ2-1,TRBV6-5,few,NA,TGTGCCAGCTTTGTGGGGCTTGGGAATGAGCAGTTCTTC,CASFVGLGNEQFF
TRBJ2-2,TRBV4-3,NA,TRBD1,TGCGCCAGCAGCCAAGAGGGCAGGGGGCCGGAATCGAACACCGGGGAGCTGTTTTTT,CASSQEGRGPESNTGELFF
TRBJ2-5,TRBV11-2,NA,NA,TGTGCCAGCAGCCCCGGGAAGACCCAGTACTTC,CASSPGKTQYF
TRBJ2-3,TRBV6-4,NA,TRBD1,TGTGCCAGCAGTGCCCAGGGACAGGGTAGCACAGATACGCAGTATTTT,CASSAQGQGSTDTQYF
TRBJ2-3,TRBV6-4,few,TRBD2,TGTGCCAGCAGTGACTCGAGCGGGGGAGGCACAGATACGCAGTATTTT,CASSDSSGGGTDTQYF
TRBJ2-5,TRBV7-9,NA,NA,TGTGCCAGCAGCTTAGCGGGGCAGGGGATTGAGACCCAGTACTTC,CASSLAGQGIETQYF
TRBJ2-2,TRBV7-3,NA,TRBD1,TGTGCCAGCAGCTTAACCCTTCCGGGACAGGGTGGCACCGGGGAGCTGTTTTTT,CASSLTLPGQGGTGELFF
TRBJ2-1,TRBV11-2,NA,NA,TGTGCCAGCAGCTTAGGTTCAGGGAACAATGAGCAGTTCTTC,CASSLGSGNNEQFF
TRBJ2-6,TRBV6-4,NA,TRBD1,TGTGCCAGCAGTGACGGGGGACAGGTCTCTGGGGCCAACGTCCTGACTTTC,CASSDGGQVSGANVLTF
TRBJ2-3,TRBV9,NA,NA,TGTGCCAGCAGCGTGAGCGGTGGGCAGCAAGATACGCAGTATTTT,CASSVSGGQQDTQYF
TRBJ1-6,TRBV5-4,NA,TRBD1,TGTGCCAGCAGCCCCCGACAGGGCCCTAATTCACCCCTCCACTTT,CASSPRQGPNSPLHF
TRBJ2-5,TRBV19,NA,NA,TGTGCCAGTAGTATAGGAACAGTTCAAGAGACCCAGTACTTC,CASSIGTVQETQYF
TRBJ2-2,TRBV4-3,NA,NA,TGCGCCAGCAGCCGACTACCACCGACGAACACCGGGGAGCTGTTTTTT,CASSRLPPTNTGELFF
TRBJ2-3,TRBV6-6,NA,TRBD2,TGTGCCAGCAGCCCGTGGGGCGGGGGGGCCACAGATACGCAGTATTTT,CASSPWGGGATDTQYF
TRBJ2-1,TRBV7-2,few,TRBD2,TGTGCCAGCAGCTTAGAGCGGGGGCCTTACAATGAGCAGTTCTTC,CASSLERGPYNEQFF
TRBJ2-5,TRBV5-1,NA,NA,TGCGCCAGCAGCTCCTTTGCAGGGGCCCAAGAGACCCAGTACTTC,CASSSFAGAQETQYF
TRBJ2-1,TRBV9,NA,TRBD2,TGTGCCAGCAGCGTAGTCGGGGGGGTCTACAATGAGCAGTTCTTC,CASSVVGGVYNEQFF
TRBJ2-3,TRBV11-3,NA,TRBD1,TGTGCCAGCAGCTCAGGGCGGCAGGGGGCAGATACGCAGTATTTT,CASSSGRQGADTQYF
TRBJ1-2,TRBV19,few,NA,TGTGCCAGTAGTATGGGGAGGGGCCCCACTGCTGGCTACACCTTC,CASSMGRGPTAGYTF
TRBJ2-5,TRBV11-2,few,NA,TGTGCCAGCAGCGCCAGTACCGTGGAGACCCAGTACTTC,CASSASTVETQYF
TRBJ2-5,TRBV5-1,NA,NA,TGCGCCAGCAGCTTACAGGGAATTTTCCAAGAGACCCAGTACTTC,CASSLQGIFQETQYF
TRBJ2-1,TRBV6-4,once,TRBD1,TGTGCCAGCTCACCCCGGGACAGGGACAATGAGCAGTTCTTC,CASSPRDRDNEQFF
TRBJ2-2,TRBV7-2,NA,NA,TGTGCCAGCAGCTTATGGGGGGGCGCGAACACCGGGGAGCTGTTTTTT,CASSLWGGANTGELFF
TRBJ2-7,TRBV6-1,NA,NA,TGTGCCAGCAGTGAAACGCGGAGCCCCTACGAGCAGTACTTC,CASSETRSPYEQYF
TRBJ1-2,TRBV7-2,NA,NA,TGTGCCAGCAGCCCGGACAGAAACTATGGCTACACCTTC,CASSPDRNYGYTF
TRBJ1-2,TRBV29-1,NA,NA,TGCAGCGTTGAAGCCTACAGGGACGCCTATGGCTACACCTTC,CSVEAYRDAYGYTF
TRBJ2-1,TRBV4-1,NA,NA,TGCGCCAGCAGCCGAGTGACAGGCTCCTACAATGAGCAGTTCTTC,CASSRVTGSYNEQFF
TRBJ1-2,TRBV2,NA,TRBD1,TGTGCCAGCCTAGGGGACAGGGGTGTTTATGGCTACACCTTC,CASLGDRGVYGYTF
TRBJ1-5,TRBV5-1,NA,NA,TGCGCCAGCAGCTTTGGGGGGTATGAGCCCCAGCATTTT,CASSFGGYEPQHF
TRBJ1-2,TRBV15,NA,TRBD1,TGTGCCACCAGCAGATCCGGGACAGGGGGCTTCTATGGCTACACCTTC,CATSRSGTGGFYGYTF
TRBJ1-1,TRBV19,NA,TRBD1,TGTGCCAGTAGTAGGGCAGGGGGCTTCATGAACACTGAAGCTTTCTTT,CASSRAGGFMNTEAFF
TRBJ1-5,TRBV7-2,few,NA,TGTGCCAGCAGCTTCGGAGGGTTCGGCAATCAGCCCCAGCATTTT,CASSFGGFGNQPQHF